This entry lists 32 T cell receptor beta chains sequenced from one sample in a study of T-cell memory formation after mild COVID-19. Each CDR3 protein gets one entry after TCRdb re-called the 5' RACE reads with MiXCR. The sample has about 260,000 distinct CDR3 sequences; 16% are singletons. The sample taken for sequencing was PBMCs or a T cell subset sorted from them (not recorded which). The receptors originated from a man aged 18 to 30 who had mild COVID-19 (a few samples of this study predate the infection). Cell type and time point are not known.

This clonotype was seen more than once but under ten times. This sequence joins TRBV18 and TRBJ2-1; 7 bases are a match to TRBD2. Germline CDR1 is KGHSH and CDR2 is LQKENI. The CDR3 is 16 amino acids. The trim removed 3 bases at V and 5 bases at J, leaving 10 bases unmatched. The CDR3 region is CASSPRGGSGHNEQFF. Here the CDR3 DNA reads TGTGCCAGCTCACCCCGAGGAGGTAGCGGGCACAATGAGCAGTTCTTC.

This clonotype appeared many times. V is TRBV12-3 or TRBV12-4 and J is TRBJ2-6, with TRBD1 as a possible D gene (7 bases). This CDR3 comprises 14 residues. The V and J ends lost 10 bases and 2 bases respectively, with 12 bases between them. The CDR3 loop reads CATGRGAGANVLTF. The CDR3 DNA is TGTGCCACGGGCAGGGGGGCTGGGGCCAACGTCCTGACTTTC.

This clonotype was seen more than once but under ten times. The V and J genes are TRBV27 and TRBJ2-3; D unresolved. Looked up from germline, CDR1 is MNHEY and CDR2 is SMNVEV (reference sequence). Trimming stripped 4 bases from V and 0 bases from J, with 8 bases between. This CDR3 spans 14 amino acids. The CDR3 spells CASSSTYSTDTQYF. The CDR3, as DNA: TGTGCCAGCAGTTCAACTTATAGCACAGATACGCAGTATTTT.

CDR3 sequence: CASSYSIRGSGTQYF. CDR3 DNA sequence: TGTGCCAGCAGTTACTCAATCAGGGGGTCCGGGACCCAGTACTTC. This rearrangement joins TRBV6-2 or TRBV6-3 to TRBJ2-5; 7 positions match TRBD1. The CDR3 has 15 amino acids. Trimming removed 0 bases from V and 7 bases from J; junction bases left unmatched: 8. CDR1 is MNHEY and CDR2 is SVGEGT in the germline V gene.

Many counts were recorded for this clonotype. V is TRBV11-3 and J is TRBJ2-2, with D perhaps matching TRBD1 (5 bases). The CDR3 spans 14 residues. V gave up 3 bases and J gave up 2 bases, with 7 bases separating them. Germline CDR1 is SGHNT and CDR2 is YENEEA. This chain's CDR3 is CASSLDINTGELFF. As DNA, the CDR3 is TGTGCCAGCAGCTTGGACATCAACACCGGGGAGCTGTTTTTT.

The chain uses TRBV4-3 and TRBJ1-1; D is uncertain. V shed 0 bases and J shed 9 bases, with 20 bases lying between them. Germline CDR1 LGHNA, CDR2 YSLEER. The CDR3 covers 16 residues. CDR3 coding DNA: TGCGCCAGCAGCCAAGATCCCTCTGGAGGGAGTACCCAAGCTTTCTTT. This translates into CASSQDPSGGSTQAFF.

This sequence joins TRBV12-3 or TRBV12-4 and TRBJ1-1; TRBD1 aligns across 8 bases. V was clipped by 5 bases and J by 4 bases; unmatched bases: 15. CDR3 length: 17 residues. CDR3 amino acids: CASSQGRQGIVFTEAFF. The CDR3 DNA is TGTGCCAGCAGTCAGGGGCGACAGGGGATTGTGTTCACTGAAGCTTTCTTT.

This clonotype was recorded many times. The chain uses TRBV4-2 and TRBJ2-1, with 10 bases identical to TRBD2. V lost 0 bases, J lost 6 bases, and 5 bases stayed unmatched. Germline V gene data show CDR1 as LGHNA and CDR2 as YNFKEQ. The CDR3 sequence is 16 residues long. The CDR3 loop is CASSQEPAGGPNEQFF. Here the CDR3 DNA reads TGTGCCAGCAGCCAAGAACCAGCGGGGGGGCCCAATGAGCAGTTCTTC.

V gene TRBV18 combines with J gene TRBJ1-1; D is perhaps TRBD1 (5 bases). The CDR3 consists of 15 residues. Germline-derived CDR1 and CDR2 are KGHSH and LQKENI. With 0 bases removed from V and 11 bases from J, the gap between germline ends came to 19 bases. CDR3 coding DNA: TGTGCCAGCTCACCACCGGGTTCAGGGAAAAATAGGGCTTTCTTT. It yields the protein CASSPPGSGKNRAFF. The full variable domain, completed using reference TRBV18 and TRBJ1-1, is NAGVMQNPRHLVRRRGQEARLRCSPMKGHSHVYWYRQLPEEGLKFMVYLQKENIIDESGMPKERFSAEFPKEGPSILRIQQVVRGDSAAYFCASSPPGSGKNRAFFGQGTRLTVV.

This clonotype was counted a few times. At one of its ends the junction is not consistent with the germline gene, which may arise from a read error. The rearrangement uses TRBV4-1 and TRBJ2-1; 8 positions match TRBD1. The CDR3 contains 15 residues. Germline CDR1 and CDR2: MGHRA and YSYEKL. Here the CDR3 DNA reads TGCGCCAGCAGCCAAGTTGGGGCCCGACAGGGGCGGAGTGTCTTC. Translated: CASSQVGARQGRSVF.

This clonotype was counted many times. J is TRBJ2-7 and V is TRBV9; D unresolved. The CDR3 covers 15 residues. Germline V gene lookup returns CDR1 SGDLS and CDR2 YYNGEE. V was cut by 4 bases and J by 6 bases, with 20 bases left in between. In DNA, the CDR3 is TGTGCCAGCAGCTCAGACCCCCAGATCCTTTCCGAGCAGTACTTC. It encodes CASSSDPQILSEQYF.

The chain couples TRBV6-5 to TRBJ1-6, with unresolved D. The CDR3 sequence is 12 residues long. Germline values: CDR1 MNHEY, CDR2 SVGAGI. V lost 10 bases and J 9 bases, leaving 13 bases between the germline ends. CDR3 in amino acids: CATSSRVSPLHF. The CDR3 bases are TGTGCCACGTCCTCTCGGGTTTCACCCCTCCACTTT.

In nucleotides, the CDR3 is TGTGCCAGCAGCTTAACGCAAAACGGGGAGCTGTTTTTT. This translates into CASSLTQNGELFF. This rearrangement joins TRBV7-3 to TRBJ2-2; D not certain. The germline V gene encodes CDR1 SGHTA and CDR2 FQGTGA. Trimming stripped 0 bases from V and 7 bases from J, with 6 bases between. The CDR3 sequence is 13 residues long.

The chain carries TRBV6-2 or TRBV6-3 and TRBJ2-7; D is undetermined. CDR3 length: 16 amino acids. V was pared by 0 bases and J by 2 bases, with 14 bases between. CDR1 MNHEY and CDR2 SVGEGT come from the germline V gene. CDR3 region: CASSYSPVDGPYEQYV. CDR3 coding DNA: TGTGCCAGCAGTTACTCTCCCGTGGACGGACCCTACGAGCAGTACGTC.

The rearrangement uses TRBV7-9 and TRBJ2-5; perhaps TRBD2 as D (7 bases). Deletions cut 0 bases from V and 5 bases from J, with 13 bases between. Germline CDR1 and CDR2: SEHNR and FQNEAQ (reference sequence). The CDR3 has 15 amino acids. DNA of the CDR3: TGTGCCAGCAGCTTAGCGCGAGGGGGAGGGGAGACCCAGTACTTC. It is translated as CASSLARGGGETQYF.

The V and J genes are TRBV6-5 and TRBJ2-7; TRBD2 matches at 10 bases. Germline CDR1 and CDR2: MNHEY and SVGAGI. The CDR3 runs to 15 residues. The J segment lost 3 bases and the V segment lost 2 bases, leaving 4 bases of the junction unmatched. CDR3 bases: TGTGCCAGCAGTTACCTGCCTAGCGGGGGCTACGAGCAGTACTTC. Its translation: CASSYLPSGGYEQYF.

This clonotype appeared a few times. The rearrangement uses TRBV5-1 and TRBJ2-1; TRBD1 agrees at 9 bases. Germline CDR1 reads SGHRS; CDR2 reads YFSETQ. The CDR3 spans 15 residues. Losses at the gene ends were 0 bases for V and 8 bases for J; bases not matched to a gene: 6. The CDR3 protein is CASSLGDRVVDEQFF. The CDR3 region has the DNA TGCGCCAGCAGCTTGGGGGACAGGGTGGTCGATGAGCAGTTCTTC.

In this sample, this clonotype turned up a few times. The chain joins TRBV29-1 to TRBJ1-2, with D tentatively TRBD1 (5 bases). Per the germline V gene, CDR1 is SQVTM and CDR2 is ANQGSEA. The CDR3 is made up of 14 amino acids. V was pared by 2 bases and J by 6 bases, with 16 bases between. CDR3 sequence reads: CSVERRAPWDGYTF. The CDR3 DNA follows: TGCAGCGTTGAACGCAGGGCCCCTTGGGATGGCTACACCTTC.

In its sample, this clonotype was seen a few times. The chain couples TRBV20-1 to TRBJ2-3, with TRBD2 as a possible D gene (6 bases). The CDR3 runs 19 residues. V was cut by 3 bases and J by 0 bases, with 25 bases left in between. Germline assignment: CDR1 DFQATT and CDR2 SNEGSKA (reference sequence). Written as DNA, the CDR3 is TGCAGTGCTAGGCCCAGGCCCGGCGGGGTGGTTTCTAGCACAGATACGCAGTATTTT. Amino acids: CSARPRPGGVVSSTDTQYF.

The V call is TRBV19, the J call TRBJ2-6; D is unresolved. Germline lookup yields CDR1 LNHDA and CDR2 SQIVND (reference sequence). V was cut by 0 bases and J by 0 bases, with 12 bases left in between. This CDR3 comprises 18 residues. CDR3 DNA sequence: TGTGCCAGTAGTATAGACGGAATAACCCTCTCTGGGGCCAACGTCCTGACTTTC. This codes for CASSIDGITLSGANVLTF.

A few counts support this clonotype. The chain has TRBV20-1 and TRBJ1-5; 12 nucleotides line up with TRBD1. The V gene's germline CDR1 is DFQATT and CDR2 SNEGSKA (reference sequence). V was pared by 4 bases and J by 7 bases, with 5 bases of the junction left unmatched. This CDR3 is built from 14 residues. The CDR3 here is CSAKRDRGPQPQHF. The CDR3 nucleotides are TGCAGTGCTAAACGGGACAGGGGGCCGCAGCCCCAGCATTTT.

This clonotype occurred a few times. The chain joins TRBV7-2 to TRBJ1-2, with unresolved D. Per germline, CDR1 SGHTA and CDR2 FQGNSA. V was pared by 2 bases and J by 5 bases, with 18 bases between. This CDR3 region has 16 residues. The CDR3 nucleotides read TGTGCCAGCAGCTTACTATCGGGGAGCCTCCCGTATGGCTACACCTTC. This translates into CASSLLSGSLPYGYTF.

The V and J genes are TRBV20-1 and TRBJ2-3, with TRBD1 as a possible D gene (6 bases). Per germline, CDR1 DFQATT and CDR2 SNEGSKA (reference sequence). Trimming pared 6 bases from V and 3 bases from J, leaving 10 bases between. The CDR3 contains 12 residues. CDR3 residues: CSAKGETDTQYF. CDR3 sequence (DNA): TGCAGTGCCAAGGGGGAAACAGATACGCAGTATTTT.

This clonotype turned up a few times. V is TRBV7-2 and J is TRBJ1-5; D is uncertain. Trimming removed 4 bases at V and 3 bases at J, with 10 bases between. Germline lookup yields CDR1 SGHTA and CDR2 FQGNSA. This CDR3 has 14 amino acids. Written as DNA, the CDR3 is TGTGCCAGCAGCTCAACACCTAACAATCAGCCCCAGCATTTT. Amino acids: CASSSTPNNQPQHF.

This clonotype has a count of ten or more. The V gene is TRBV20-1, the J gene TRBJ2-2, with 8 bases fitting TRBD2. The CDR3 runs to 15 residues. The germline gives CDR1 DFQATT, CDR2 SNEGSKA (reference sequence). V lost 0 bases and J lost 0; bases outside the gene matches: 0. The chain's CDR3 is CSARERGANTGELFF. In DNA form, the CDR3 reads TGCAGTGCTAGAGAGCGGGGGGCGAACACCGGGGAGCTGTTTTTT.

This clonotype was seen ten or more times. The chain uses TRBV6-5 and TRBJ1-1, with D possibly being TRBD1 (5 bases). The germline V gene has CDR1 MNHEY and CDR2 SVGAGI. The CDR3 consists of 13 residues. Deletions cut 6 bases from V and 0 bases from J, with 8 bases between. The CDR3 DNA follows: TGTGCCAGCAGCGACAGAATGAACACTGAAGCTTTCTTT. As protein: CASSDRMNTEAFF.

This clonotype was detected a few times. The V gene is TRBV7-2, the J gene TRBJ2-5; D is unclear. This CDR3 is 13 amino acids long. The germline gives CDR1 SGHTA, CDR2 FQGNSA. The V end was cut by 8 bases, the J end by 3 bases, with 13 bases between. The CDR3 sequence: CASGRIREETQYF. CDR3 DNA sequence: TGTGCCAGCGGACGGATAAGGGAAGAGACCCAGTACTTC.

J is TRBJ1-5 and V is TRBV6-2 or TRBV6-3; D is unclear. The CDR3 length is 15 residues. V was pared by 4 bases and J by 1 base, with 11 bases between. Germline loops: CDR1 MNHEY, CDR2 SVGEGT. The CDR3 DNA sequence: TGTGCCAGCAGTTGGCTAGGGAACAGCAATCAGCCCCAGCATTTT. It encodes CASSWLGNSNQPQHF.

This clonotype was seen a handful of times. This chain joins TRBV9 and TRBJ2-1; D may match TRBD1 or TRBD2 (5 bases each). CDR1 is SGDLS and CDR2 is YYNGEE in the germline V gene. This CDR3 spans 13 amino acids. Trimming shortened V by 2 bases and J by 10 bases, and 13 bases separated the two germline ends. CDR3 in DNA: TGTGCCAGCAGCGTCGCCGGGGACGGGGAGCAGTTCTTC. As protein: CASSVAGDGEQFF.

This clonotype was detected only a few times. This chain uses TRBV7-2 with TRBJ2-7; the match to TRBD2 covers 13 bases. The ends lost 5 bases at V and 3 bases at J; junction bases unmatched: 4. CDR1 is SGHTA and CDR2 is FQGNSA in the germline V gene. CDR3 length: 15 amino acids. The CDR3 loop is CASSPWTSGGYEQYF. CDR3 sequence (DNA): TGTGCCAGCAGCCCTTGGACTAGCGGGGGCTACGAGCAGTACTTC.

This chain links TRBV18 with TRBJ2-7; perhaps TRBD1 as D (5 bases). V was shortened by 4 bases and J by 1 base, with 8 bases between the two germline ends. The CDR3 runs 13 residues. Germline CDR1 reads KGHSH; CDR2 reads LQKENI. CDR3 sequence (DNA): TGTGCCAGCTCACGGGCAGGGTCCTACGAGCAGTACGTC. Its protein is CASSRAGSYEQYV.

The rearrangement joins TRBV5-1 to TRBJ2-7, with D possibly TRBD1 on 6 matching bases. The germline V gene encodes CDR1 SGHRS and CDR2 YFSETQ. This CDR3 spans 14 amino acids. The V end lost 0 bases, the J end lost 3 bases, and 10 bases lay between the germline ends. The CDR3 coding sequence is TGCGCCAGCAGCTTGGGTACAGGGAACTACGAGCAGTACTTC. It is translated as CASSLGTGNYEQYF.